This TCR beta chain was retrieved from a study of blood T cells in healthy people across ages. Whole-study findings and limits: PBMC samples, being unsorted, prevented any conclusive comparison of naive and antigen-experienced cells.

Sample-barcoded 5' priming and a J-beta primer mix drove a second PCR of about 6 to 12 cycles. TCRdb re-analysed the 5' RACE reads in MiXCR, keeping a single row per CDR3 protein. The data show fewer than 650,000 distinct CDR3 sequences, about 29% seen once. Trimming took off 1 base at V and 1 base at J, with 23 bases between the two ends. Germline V CDR1 and CDR2: SGHKS, YYEKEE (reference sequence). The CDR3 has 19 amino acids. In the case of this clonotype: Its antigen remains unidentified.

No fewer than 6.5 million PBMCs went into each sample. The sample was also linked to a second study, of T cells of mothers and their children. Turning to that study: All extracted RNA went into cDNA synthesis, approximately 1.5 ug per 15 ul.

V gene TRBV5-5 combines with J gene TRBJ2-5, with D perhaps TRBD1 (7 bases). The origin of this receptor is a boy between 2 and 15 years old in good health. Sample: blood. In DNA, the CDR3 is TGTGCCAGCAGCTTGTCTCCTCGGAGGGGGCCCGTATCCCAAGAGACCCAGTACTTC. Encoded protein: CASSLSPRRGPVSQETQYF.